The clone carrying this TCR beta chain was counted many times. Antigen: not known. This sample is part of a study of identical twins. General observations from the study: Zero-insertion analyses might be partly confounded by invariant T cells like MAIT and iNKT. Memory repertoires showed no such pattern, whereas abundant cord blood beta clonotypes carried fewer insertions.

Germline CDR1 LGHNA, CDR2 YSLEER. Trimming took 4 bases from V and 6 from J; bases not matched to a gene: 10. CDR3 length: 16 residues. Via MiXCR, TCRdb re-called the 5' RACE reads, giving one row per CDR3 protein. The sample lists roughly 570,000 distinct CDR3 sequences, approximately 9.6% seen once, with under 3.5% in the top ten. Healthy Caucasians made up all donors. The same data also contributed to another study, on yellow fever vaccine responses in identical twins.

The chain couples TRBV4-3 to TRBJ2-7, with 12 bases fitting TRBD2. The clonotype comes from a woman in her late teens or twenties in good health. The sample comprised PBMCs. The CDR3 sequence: CASSPWTSGTGIEQYF. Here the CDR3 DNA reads TGCGCCAGCAGCCCTTGGACTAGCGGGACTGGAATCGAGCAGTACTTC.